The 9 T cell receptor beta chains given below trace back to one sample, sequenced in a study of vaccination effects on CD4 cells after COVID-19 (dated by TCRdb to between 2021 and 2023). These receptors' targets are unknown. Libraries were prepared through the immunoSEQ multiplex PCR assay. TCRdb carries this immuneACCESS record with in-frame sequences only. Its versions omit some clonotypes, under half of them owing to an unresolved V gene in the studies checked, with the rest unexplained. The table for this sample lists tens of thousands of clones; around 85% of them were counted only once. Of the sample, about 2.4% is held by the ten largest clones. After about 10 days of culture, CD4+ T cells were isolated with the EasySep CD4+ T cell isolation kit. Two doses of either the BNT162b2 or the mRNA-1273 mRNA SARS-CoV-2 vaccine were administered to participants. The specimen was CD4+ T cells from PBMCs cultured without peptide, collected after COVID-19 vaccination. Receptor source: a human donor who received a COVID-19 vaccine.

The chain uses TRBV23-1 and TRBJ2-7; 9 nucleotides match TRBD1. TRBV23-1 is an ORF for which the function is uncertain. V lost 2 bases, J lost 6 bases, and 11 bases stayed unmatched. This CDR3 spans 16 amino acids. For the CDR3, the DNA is TGCGCCAGCAGTCAAAACCCACAGGGGGCGCATCTCGAGCAGTACGTC. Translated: CASSQNPQGAHLEQYV.

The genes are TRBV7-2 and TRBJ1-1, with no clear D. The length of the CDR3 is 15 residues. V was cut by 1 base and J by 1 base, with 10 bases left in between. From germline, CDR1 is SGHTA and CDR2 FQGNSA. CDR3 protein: CASSLVSTGNTEAFF. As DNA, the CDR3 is TGTGCCAGCAGCTTAGTGTCCACGGGGAACACTGAAGCTTTCTTT.

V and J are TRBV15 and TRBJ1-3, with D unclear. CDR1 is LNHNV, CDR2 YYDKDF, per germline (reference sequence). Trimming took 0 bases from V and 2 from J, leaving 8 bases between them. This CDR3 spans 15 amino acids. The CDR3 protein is CATSRDFLPGNTIYF. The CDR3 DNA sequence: TGTGCCACCAGCAGAGATTTTCTCCCTGGAAACACCATATATTTT.

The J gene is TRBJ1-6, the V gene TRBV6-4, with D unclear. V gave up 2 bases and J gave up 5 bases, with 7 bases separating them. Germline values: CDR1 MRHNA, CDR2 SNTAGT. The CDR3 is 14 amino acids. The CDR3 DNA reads TGTGCCAGCAGTGACAGGGTCAATAATTCACCCCTCCACTTT. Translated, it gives CASSDRVNNSPLHF.

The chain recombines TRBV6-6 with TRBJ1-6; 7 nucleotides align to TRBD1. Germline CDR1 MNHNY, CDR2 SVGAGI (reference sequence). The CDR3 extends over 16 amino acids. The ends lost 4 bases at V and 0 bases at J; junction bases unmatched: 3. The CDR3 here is CASSSGQSSYNSPLHF. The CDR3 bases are TGTGCCAGCAGTTCGGGACAGAGCTCCTATAATTCACCCCTCCACTTT.

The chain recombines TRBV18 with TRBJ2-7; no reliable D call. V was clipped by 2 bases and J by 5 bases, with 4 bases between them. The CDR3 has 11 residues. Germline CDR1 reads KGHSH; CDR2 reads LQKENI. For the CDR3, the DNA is TGTGCCAGCTCACCAGGACACGAGCAGTACGTC. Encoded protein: CASSPGHEQYV.

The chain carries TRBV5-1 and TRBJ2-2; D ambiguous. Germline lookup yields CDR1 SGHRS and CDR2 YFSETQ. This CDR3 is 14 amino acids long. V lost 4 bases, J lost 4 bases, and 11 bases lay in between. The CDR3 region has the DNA TGCGCCAGCAGCACCTCTAGACCCACCGGGGAGCTGTTTTTT. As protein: CASSTSRPTGELFF.

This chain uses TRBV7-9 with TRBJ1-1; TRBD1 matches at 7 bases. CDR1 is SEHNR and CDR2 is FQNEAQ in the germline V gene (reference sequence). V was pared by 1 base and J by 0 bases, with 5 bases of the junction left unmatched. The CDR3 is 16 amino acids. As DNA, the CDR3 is TGTGCCAGCAGCTTAGGGCAGGGGGTGATGAACACTGAAGCTTTCTTT. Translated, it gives CASSLGQGVMNTEAFF. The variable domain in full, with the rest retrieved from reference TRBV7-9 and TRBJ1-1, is DTGVSQNPRHKITKRGQNVTFRCDPISEHNRLYWYRQTLGQGPEFLTYFQNEAQLEKSRLLSDRFSAERPKGSFSTLEIQRTEQGDSAMYLCASSLGQGVMNTEAFFGQGTRLTVV.

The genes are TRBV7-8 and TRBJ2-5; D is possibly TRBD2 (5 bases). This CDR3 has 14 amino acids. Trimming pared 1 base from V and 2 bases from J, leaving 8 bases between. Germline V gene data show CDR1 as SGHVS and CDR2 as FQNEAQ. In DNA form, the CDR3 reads TGTGCCAGCAGCTTAGGTTGGAGGCAAGAGACCCAGTACTTC. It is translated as CASSLGWRQETQYF.